This TCR beta chain was recovered during a study of early T cells in non-severe SARS-CoV-2 infection. The ends were cut back, 7 bases at V and 1 base at J, with 8 bases in the middle. CDR1 and CDR2 from the germline V gene are DFQATT and SNEGSKA (reference sequence). The CDR3 spans 12 residues. cDNA molecules, individually, were tagged with unique molecular identifiers. Each CDR3 protein is one row after TCRdb ran MiXCR on the 5' RACE reads. Of about 20,000 distinct CDR3 sequences listed, around 4% are singletons. Notes on the study in general: VDJdb matches were skewed toward anti-spike CD8 T cell responses.

This clonotype occurred a few times. What it binds is not known. The receptor's source is an adult who was a healthcare worker with PCR-confirmed SARS-CoV-2 infection or an uninfected control (not recorded which). The chain couples TRBV20-1 to TRBJ2-1; no clear D. Sequencing was done on a sample of whole blood. The CDR3 reads CSVVGSYNEQFF. The CDR3 bases are TGCAGTGTGGTCGGATCCTACAATGAGCAGTTCTTC.